Sequencing of this T cell receptor (beta chain) was carried out in a study of blood T cells in healthy people across ages. As for this clonotype: The antigen is not known.

A J-beta primer mix and a sample-barcoded 5' primer were used in a second PCR of about 7 to 12 cycles. Tags on each cDNA molecule came from a template-switch adaptor with 12 random nucleotides. One entry per CDR3 protein results from TCRdb running MiXCR on the 5' RACE reads. This sample has roughly 1.6 million distinct CDR3 sequences, with around 35% found just once. Overall study findings and caveats: The unknown donor CMV status may have confounded expanded clonotype changes. Samples with more naive T cells showed higher observed beta diversity.

Germline V gene data show CDR1 as LGHDT and CDR2 as YNNKEL (reference sequence). Trimming cost V 4 bases and J 2 bases; bases outside gene matches: 5. The CDR3 runs 15 residues. This chain uses TRBV3-1 with TRBJ2-3, with 8 bases fitting TRBD1. Sequenced input: blood. The source is a woman in her twenties or thirties in good health. CDR3 loop: CASSRRDRITDTQYF. As DNA, the CDR3 is TGTGCCAGCAGCCGCCGGGACAGGATCACAGATACGCAGTATTTT.